This passage covers 5 T cell receptor beta chains from one sample sequenced in a study of shared clonotypes between healthy human individuals (dated by TCRdb to between 2020 and 2021). The receptor library was made with the immunoSEQ multiplex PCR assay. The table comes from immuneACCESS by way of TCRdb, which keeps in-frame sequences with V and J called. Part of the clones is missing from these tables; in studies checked, under half for an unresolved V gene and the rest for unknown reasons. The sample includes about half a million clones, with around 79% observed a single time. Over 9.5% of the sample belongs to the ten largest clones. The sequencing sample was made of PBMCs. The origin of the receptors is a woman aged 40 to 50 in good health. Some clones in this sample may be carry-over from other donors' samples.

The genes are TRBV9 and TRBJ1-3; D possibly corresponds to TRBD1 (6 bases). Germline CDR1 and CDR2: SGDLS and YYNGEE. The CDR3 contains 16 residues. Trimming stripped 4 bases from V and 0 bases from J, with 14 bases between. CDR3: CASSPRLRGSGNTIYF. The CDR3 DNA reads TGTGCCAGCAGCCCGCGTCTCAGGGGCTCTGGAAACACCATATATTTT.

The CDR3 loop reads CASSELGLNTEAFF. CDR3 nucleotides: TGTGCCAGCAGTGAGTTAGGGCTGAACACTGAAGCTTTCTTT. V usage is TRBV2 and J usage is TRBJ1-1; the D is unclear. V lost 3 bases and J lost 0, with 8 bases in between. The CDR3 extends over 14 amino acids. The germline CDR1 and CDR2 sequences are SNHLY and FYNNEI.

Note on this clone: A far larger clone is off by one base, so a read error is likely. The V and J genes are TRBV2 and TRBJ1-5; D remains unclear. Germline CDR1 reads SNHLY; CDR2 reads FYNNEI. The CDR3 extends over 13 amino acids. CDR3 protein: CAGRRDSNQPQHF. As DNA, the CDR3 is TGTGCCGGCAGAAGAGATAGCAATCAGCCCCAGCATTTT.

This clone is a singleton in its sample. The chain joins TRBV6-1 to TRBJ1-4; TRBD1 agrees at 10 bases. Germline V gene sequence: CDR1 MNHNS, CDR2 SASEGT. This CDR3 is 14 amino acids long. V trimming: 6 bases; J trimming: 10 bases; junction bases outside the gene matches: 8. DNA of the CDR3: TGTGCCAGCAGGGTGACAGGGGGCGCCGGAAAACTGTTTTTT. Translated: CASRVTGGAGKLFF.

This chain connects TRBV6-5 to TRBJ2-1, with 11 bases lining up with TRBD2. The CDR3 extends over 13 amino acids. After removal of 8 bases from V and 9 bases from J, the junction contained 6 bases not matched to a gene. Germline values: CDR1 MNHEY, CDR2 SVGAGI. CDR3 in DNA: TGTGCCAGCGGGTCTAGCGGGAGGTCTGAGCAGTTCTTC. Protein: CASGSSGRSEQFF.